This T cell receptor beta chain appears in the sequencing data of a study of blood T cell repertoires in COVID-19. Study-wide context: The cDNA or gDNA used as material had been derived from T cells, B-cell-depleted T cells, or PBMCs.

The V gene end was trimmed by 2 bases and the J gene end by 4 bases; junction bases not matched to a gene: 21. This CDR3 region has 21 residues. Germline values: CDR1 MDHEN, CDR2 SYDVKM. TCRdb's table, derived via immunoSEQ multiplex PCR, lists solely in-frame clones and lacks some. The sample carries more than 300,000 clones, roughly 88% recorded once. This chain joins TRBV28 and TRBJ1-5; 9 bases match TRBD1. The sample consisted of peripheral blood. The clonotype originates from a woman aged 45-60 years with acute or convalescent COVID-19. The CDR3 sequence: CASSLPRIGTGTLLLNQPQHF. The CDR3 DNA follows: TGTGCCAGCAGTTTACCTCGAATCGGGACAGGGACCCTCTTACTTAATCAGCCCCAGCATTTT.